Listed below are T cell receptor beta chains from one sample, sequenced in a study of read filtering for tumor transcriptome and immune sequencing. TCRdb used MiXCR to reprocess the reads, holding one entry per CDR3 protein. The top ten hold 45% of the sample, which has 60,000 to 80,000 distinct CDR3 sequences, over 11% seen once. Specimen: a population of CD138-negative cells sorted from bone marrow. The origin of the receptors is a donor aged 40 or over with multiple myeloma. Both conserved end residues are part of each CDR3. A D gene is named only where the DNA matches it firmly. A clone size is listed for some rows: how often the clone was seen (once, few, many), or a class if it is expanded.

abundance: many
j_gene: TRBJ1-5
d_gene: NA
v_gene: TRBV21-1
len: 15
CDR3aa: CASSPDRGHNQPQHF
CDR3nt: TGTGCCAGCAGCCCGGACAGGGGACACAATCAGCCCCAGCATTTT

abundance: many
j_gene: TRBJ1-2
d_gene: NA
v_gene: TRBV7-2
len: 14
CDR3aa: CASSFYRDGYGYTF
CDR3nt: TGTGCCAGCAGCTTTTACAGGGACGGTTATGGCTACACCTTC

abundance: many
j_gene: TRBJ1-1
d_gene: NA
v_gene: TRBV5-1
len: 13
CDR3aa: CASSLDGAPEAFF
CDR3nt: TGCGCCAGCAGCTTGGACGGGGCCCCTGAAGCTTTCTTT

abundance: NA
j_gene: TRBJ1-1
d_gene: NA
v_gene: TRBV25-1
len: 14
CDR3aa: CASSRWGGQPEAFF
CDR3nt: TGTGCCAGCAGTAGGTGGGGAGGGCAGCCCGAAGCTTTCTTT

abundance: many
j_gene: TRBJ2-5
d_gene: TRBD1
v_gene: TRBV5-1
len: 14
CDR3aa: CASSPGQGGETQYF
CDR3nt: TGCGCCAGCAGCCCGGGACAGGGCGGAGAGACCCAGTACTTC

abundance: many
j_gene: TRBJ1-2
d_gene: TRBD1
v_gene: TRBV12-3/TRBV12-4
len: 15
CDR3aa: CASSQPGQGWGGYTF
CDR3nt: TGTGCCAGCAGCCAGCCGGGACAGGGCTGGGGAGGCTACACCTTC

abundance: few
j_gene: TRBJ1-5
d_gene: NA
v_gene: TRBV18
len: 13
CDR3aa: CASSPPGVQPQHF
CDR3nt: TGTGCCAGCTCACCGCCAGGGGTTCAGCCCCAGCATTTT

abundance: many
j_gene: TRBJ2-1
d_gene: TRBD2
v_gene: TRBV12-3/TRBV12-4
len: 18
CDR3aa: CASSSRTSGRTRRNEQFF
CDR3nt: TGTGCCAGCAGCAGCCGGACTAGCGGCCGTACTAGACGCAATGAGCAGTTCTTC

abundance: many
j_gene: TRBJ1-6
d_gene: TRBD1
v_gene: TRBV18
len: 16
CDR3aa: CASSPRQGDANSPLHF
CDR3nt: TGTGCCAGCTCACCACGCCAGGGGGATGCTAATTCACCCCTCCACTTT

abundance: many
j_gene: TRBJ2-2
d_gene: NA
v_gene: TRBV7-2
len: 14
CDR3aa: CASSSQGSTGELFF
CDR3nt: TGTGCCAGCAGCTCTCAGGGAAGCACCGGGGAGCTGTTTTTT

abundance: many
j_gene: TRBJ2-1
d_gene: NA
v_gene: TRBV4-1
len: 12
CDR3aa: CASSQVNNEQFF
CDR3nt: TGCGCCAGCAGCCAGGTTAACAATGAGCAGTTCTTC

abundance: many
j_gene: TRBJ2-3
d_gene: TRBD1
v_gene: TRBV29-1
len: 14
CDR3aa: CSVVPGQFLDTQYF
CDR3nt: TGCAGCGTGGTGCCGGGACAGTTTTTGGATACGCAGTATTTT

abundance: many
j_gene: TRBJ2-3
d_gene: TRBD1
v_gene: TRBV28
len: 16
CDR3aa: CASSGLGTVGTDTQYF
CDR3nt: TGTGCCAGCAGTGGACTTGGGACAGTCGGCACGGATACGCAGTATTTT

abundance: many
j_gene: TRBJ2-1
d_gene: NA
v_gene: TRBV28
len: 12
CDR3aa: CASSTTSPQQFF
CDR3nt: TGTGCCAGCAGTACGACTAGTCCTCAACAGTTCTTC

abundance: many
j_gene: TRBJ2-1
d_gene: NA
v_gene: TRBV6-2/TRBV6-3
len: 14
CDR3aa: CASSYKPPHNEQFF
CDR3nt: TGTGCCAGCAGTTACAAACCCCCTCACAATGAGCAGTTCTTC

abundance: many
j_gene: TRBJ1-1
d_gene: NA
v_gene: TRBV12-5
len: 14
CDR3aa: CASGQGGVNTEAFF
CDR3nt: TGTGCTAGTGGCCAAGGGGGGGTGAACACTGAAGCTTTCTTT

abundance: many
j_gene: TRBJ1-5
d_gene: TRBD1
v_gene: TRBV7-4
len: 14
CDR3aa: CASSLTGGNQPQHF
CDR3nt: TGTGCCAGCAGCTTGACAGGGGGCAATCAGCCCCAGCATTTT

abundance: many
j_gene: TRBJ2-1
d_gene: TRBD2
v_gene: TRBV30
len: 18
CDR3aa: CAWTTTGTSGRWYNEQFF
CDR3nt: TGTGCCTGGACCACGACAGGCACTAGCGGGAGGTGGTACAATGAGCAGTTCTTC

abundance: NA
j_gene: TRBJ1-3
d_gene: NA
v_gene: TRBV9
len: 14
CDR3aa: CASSGSRSGNTIYF
CDR3nt: TGTGCCAGCAGCGGTAGCAGGTCTGGAAACACCATATATTTT

abundance: few
j_gene: TRBJ2-3
d_gene: NA
v_gene: TRBV20-1
len: 17
CDR3aa: CSARDLGQAINTDTQYF
CDR3nt: TGCAGTGCTAGAGATCTGGGGCAAGCGATTAACACAGATACGCAGTATTTT

abundance: NA
j_gene: TRBJ1-5
d_gene: NA
v_gene: TRBV10-3
len: 15
CDR3aa: CAISQERRSNQPQHF
CDR3nt: TGTGCCATCAGCCAAGAGCGCAGGAGCAATCAGCCCCAGCATTTT

abundance: many
j_gene: TRBJ2-7
d_gene: TRBD2
v_gene: TRBV18
len: 18
CDR3aa: CASSRFPPAGALSYEQYF
CDR3nt: TGTGCCAGCTCACGTTTTCCCCCAGCGGGAGCCCTATCCTACGAGCAGTACTTC

abundance: NA
j_gene: TRBJ2-2
d_gene: NA
v_gene: TRBV5-1
len: 16
CDR3aa: CASSLDPGVNTGELFF
CDR3nt: TGCGCCAGCAGCTTGGACCCGGGGGTTAACACCGGGGAGCTGTTTTTT

abundance: many
j_gene: TRBJ2-3
d_gene: TRBD2
v_gene: TRBV5-6
len: 17
CDR3aa: CASSWGGSGGSADTQYF
CDR3nt: TGTGCCAGCAGCTGGGGTGGGAGTGGCGGGAGCGCCGATACGCAGTATTTT

abundance: many
j_gene: TRBJ2-5
d_gene: TRBD1
v_gene: TRBV7-9
len: 15
CDR3aa: CASSQRQGWQETQYF
CDR3nt: TGTGCCAGCAGCCAGAGACAGGGGTGGCAAGAGACCCAGTACTTC

abundance: many
j_gene: TRBJ2-4
d_gene: NA
v_gene: TRBV7-9
len: 14
CDR3aa: CASSFTPRYDIQYF
CDR3nt: TGTGCCAGCAGCTTCACCCCCCGATATGACATTCAGTACTTC

abundance: many
j_gene: TRBJ1-1
d_gene: NA
v_gene: TRBV29-1
len: 14
CDR3aa: CSVARRLSNTEAFF
CDR3nt: TGCAGCGTGGCCCGACGGCTATCGAACACTGAAGCTTTCTTT

abundance: many
j_gene: TRBJ2-1
d_gene: TRBD1
v_gene: TRBV19
len: 14
CDR3aa: CASMQTGGRHEQFF
CDR3nt: TGTGCCAGTATGCAGACAGGGGGCCGACATGAGCAGTTCTTC

abundance: few
j_gene: TRBJ2-5
d_gene: NA
v_gene: TRBV7-3
len: 15
CDR3aa: CASSLRGGIEETQYF
CDR3nt: TGTGCCAGCAGCCTCCGAGGAGGGATCGAAGAGACCCAGTACTTC

abundance: many
j_gene: TRBJ2-7
d_gene: NA
v_gene: TRBV2
len: 11
CDR3aa: CASSGEYEQYF
CDR3nt: TGTGCCAGCAGTGGGGAGTACGAGCAGTACTTC

abundance: few
j_gene: TRBJ2-1
d_gene: TRBD2
v_gene: TRBV5-1
len: 15
CDR3aa: CASSKIAGAYNEQSF
CDR3nt: TGCGCCAGCAGCAAAATAGCGGGAGCCTACAATGAGCAGTCCTTC

abundance: many
j_gene: TRBJ1-1
d_gene: NA
v_gene: TRBV6-5
len: 14
CDR3aa: CASSYAQGGAEAFF
CDR3nt: TGTGCCAGCAGTTATGCCCAAGGAGGGGCGGAAGCTTTCTTT

abundance: many
j_gene: TRBJ2-2
d_gene: TRBD2
v_gene: TRBV29-1
len: 15
CDR3aa: CSVGRLAGGTGELFF
CDR3nt: TGCAGCGTGGGGAGGCTAGCGGGAGGCACCGGGGAGCTGTTTTTT

abundance: many
j_gene: TRBJ2-1
d_gene: TRBD2
v_gene: TRBV6-1
len: 16
CDR3aa: CASSDPSGRAFNEQFF
CDR3nt: TGTGCCAGCAGTGATCCTAGCGGGAGGGCCTTTAATGAGCAGTTCTTC

abundance: many
j_gene: TRBJ2-1
d_gene: NA
v_gene: TRBV5-1
len: 15
CDR3aa: CASSLLEGGLSEQFF
CDR3nt: TGCGCCAGCAGCTTGTTAGAGGGGGGACTTAGTGAGCAGTTCTTC

abundance: many
j_gene: TRBJ2-3
d_gene: TRBD2
v_gene: TRBV6-5
len: 17
CDR3aa: CASSSGLAGGRDGTQYF
CDR3nt: TGTGCCAGCAGTTCTGGACTAGCGGGAGGGCGGGATGGTACGCAGTATTTT

abundance: many
j_gene: TRBJ2-7
d_gene: NA
v_gene: TRBV29-1
len: 14
CDR3aa: CSVAPRRVKTEQYF
CDR3nt: TGCAGCGTTGCACCGCGGAGGGTTAAGACGGAGCAGTACTTC

abundance: NA
j_gene: TRBJ2-7
d_gene: TRBD1
v_gene: TRBV7-9
len: 16
CDR3aa: CASSLSPGQGTYEQYF
CDR3nt: TGTGCCAGCAGCTTATCTCCGGGACAGGGAACCTACGAGCAGTACTTC

abundance: many
j_gene: TRBJ2-2
d_gene: NA
v_gene: TRBV20-1
len: 10
CDR3aa: CSARAGELFF
CDR3nt: TGCAGTGCTAGGGCCGGGGAGCTGTTTTTT

abundance: few
j_gene: TRBJ2-1
d_gene: TRBD2
v_gene: TRBV7-9
len: 13
CDR3aa: CASSGLVDNEQFF
CDR3nt: TGTGCCAGCAGCGGACTAGTCGACAATGAGCAGTTCTTC

abundance: NA
j_gene: TRBJ1-1
d_gene: NA
v_gene: TRBV10-3
len: 17
CDR3aa: CAISDFLMGGLGTEAFF
CDR3nt: TGTGCCATCAGTGACTTCCTAATGGGGGGGCTGGGGACTGAAGCTTTCTTT

abundance: many
j_gene: TRBJ1-5
d_gene: NA
v_gene: TRBV30
len: 15
CDR3aa: CAWSAGLYSNQPQHF
CDR3nt: TGTGCCTGGAGTGCGGGGCTCTATAGCAATCAGCCCCAGCATTTT

abundance: NA
j_gene: TRBJ2-5
d_gene: TRBD2
v_gene: TRBV9
len: 19
CDR3aa: CASSVGRPRASGSMETQYF
CDR3nt: TGTGCCAGCAGCGTAGGGCGGCCGAGGGCTAGCGGGAGTATGGAGACCCAGTACTTC

abundance: many
j_gene: TRBJ1-1
d_gene: NA
v_gene: TRBV12-3/TRBV12-4
len: 13
CDR3aa: CASTSIGDTEAFF
CDR3nt: TGTGCCAGCACCTCGATTGGGGACACTGAAGCTTTCTTT

abundance: many
j_gene: TRBJ1-5
d_gene: NA
v_gene: TRBV7-9
len: 17
CDR3aa: CASSLGLQGGSNQPQHF
CDR3nt: TGTGCCAGCAGCTTAGGTCTACAGGGCGGGAGCAATCAGCCCCAGCATTTT

abundance: many
j_gene: TRBJ1-4
d_gene: TRBD1
v_gene: TRBV29-1
len: 14
CDR3aa: CSVEDPRDSEKLFF
CDR3nt: TGCAGCGTTGAAGATCCCAGGGACAGTGAAAAACTGTTTTTT

abundance: few
j_gene: TRBJ1-1
d_gene: TRBD1
v_gene: TRBV28
len: 15
CDR3aa: CASRSWTGGNTEAFF
CDR3nt: TGTGCCAGCAGGTCCTGGACAGGGGGTAACACTGAAGCTTTCTTT

abundance: many
j_gene: TRBJ2-3
d_gene: TRBD2
v_gene: TRBV20-1
len: 15
CDR3aa: CSAVQQAGEVDTQYF
CDR3nt: TGCAGTGCTGTACAGCAGGCGGGAGAGGTAGATACGCAGTATTTT

abundance: many
j_gene: TRBJ2-2
d_gene: NA
v_gene: TRBV12-3/TRBV12-4
len: 15
CDR3aa: CASSSLGLGTGELFF
CDR3nt: TGTGCCAGCAGTAGCCTCGGACTGGGCACCGGGGAGCTGTTTTTT

abundance: many
j_gene: TRBJ2-3
d_gene: TRBD2
v_gene: TRBV20-1
len: 13
CDR3aa: CSASSGNHDTQYF
CDR3nt: TGCAGTGCTAGCAGCGGGAATCATGATACGCAGTATTTT

abundance: many
j_gene: TRBJ2-5
d_gene: NA
v_gene: TRBV5-1
len: 15
CDR3aa: CASRPGERPVETQYF
CDR3nt: TGCGCCAGCAGACCCGGGGAACGCCCAGTGGAGACCCAGTACTTC

abundance: many
j_gene: TRBJ2-3
d_gene: NA
v_gene: TRBV21-1
len: 15
CDR3aa: CASSILAGCTDTQYF
CDR3nt: TGTGCCAGCAGCATTTTAGCGGGCTGCACAGATACGCAGTATTTT

abundance: many
j_gene: TRBJ2-1
d_gene: NA
v_gene: TRBV20-1
len: 11
CDR3aa: CSAKGGNEQFF
CDR3nt: TGCAGTGCTAAGGGGGGCAATGAGCAGTTCTTC

abundance: many
j_gene: TRBJ2-1
d_gene: NA
v_gene: TRBV11-2
len: 17
CDR3aa: CASSSPGGEGTYNEQFF
CDR3nt: TGTGCCAGCAGCTCGCCAGGGGGGGAGGGAACCTACAATGAGCAGTTCTTC

abundance: many
j_gene: TRBJ2-5
d_gene: NA
v_gene: TRBV29-1
len: 14
CDR3aa: CSVRRTGRTETQYF
CDR3nt: TGCAGCGTTAGACGGACTGGTAGAACAGAGACCCAGTACTTC

abundance: many
j_gene: TRBJ1-3
d_gene: NA
v_gene: TRBV20-1
len: 14
CDR3aa: CSAQHPNSGNTIYF
CDR3nt: TGCAGTGCCCAGCATCCGAACTCTGGAAACACCATATATTTT

abundance: many
j_gene: TRBJ1-1
d_gene: NA
v_gene: TRBV7-2
len: 14
CDR3aa: CASSSQGPYTEAFF
CDR3nt: TGTGCCAGCAGTTCACAGGGCCCCTACACTGAAGCTTTCTTT

abundance: many
j_gene: TRBJ2-1
d_gene: NA
v_gene: TRBV27
len: 14
CDR3aa: CASSGQTRYNEQFF
CDR3nt: TGTGCCAGCAGTGGACAGACCCGCTACAATGAGCAGTTCTTC

abundance: many
j_gene: TRBJ2-2
d_gene: TRBD2
v_gene: TRBV7-9
len: 18
CDR3aa: CASSLAPSGRAGTGELFF
CDR3nt: TGTGCCAGCAGCTTAGCCCCTAGCGGGAGGGCCGGCACCGGGGAGCTGTTTTTT

abundance: many
j_gene: TRBJ2-2
d_gene: TRBD2
v_gene: TRBV5-5
len: 17
CDR3aa: CASSWTSVGLLTGELFF
CDR3nt: TGTGCCAGCAGCTGGACTAGCGTGGGCCTTTTAACCGGGGAGCTGTTTTTT